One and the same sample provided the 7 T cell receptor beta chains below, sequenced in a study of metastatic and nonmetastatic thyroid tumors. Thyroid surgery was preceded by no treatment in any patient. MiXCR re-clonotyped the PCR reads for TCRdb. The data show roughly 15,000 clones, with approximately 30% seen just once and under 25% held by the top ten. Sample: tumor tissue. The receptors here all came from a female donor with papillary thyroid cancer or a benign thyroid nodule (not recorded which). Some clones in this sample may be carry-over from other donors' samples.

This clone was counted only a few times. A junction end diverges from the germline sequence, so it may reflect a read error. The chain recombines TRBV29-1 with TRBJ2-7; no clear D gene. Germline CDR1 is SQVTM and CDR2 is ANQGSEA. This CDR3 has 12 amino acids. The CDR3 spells CSVVRWLYEQYF. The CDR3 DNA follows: TGCAGCGTTGTCAGGTGGTTGTACGAGCAGTATTTC.

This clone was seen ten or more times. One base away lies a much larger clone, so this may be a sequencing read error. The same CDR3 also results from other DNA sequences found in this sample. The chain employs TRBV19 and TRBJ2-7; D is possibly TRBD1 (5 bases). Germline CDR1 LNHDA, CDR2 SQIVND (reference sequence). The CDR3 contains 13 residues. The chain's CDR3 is CASSKGVSYEQYF. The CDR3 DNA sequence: TGTGCTAGTAGTAAAGGGGTCTCCTACGAGCAGTACTTC.

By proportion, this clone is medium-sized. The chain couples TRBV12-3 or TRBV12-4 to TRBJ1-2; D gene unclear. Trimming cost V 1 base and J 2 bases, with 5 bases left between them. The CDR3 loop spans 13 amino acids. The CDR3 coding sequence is TGTGCCAGCAGTTTAGACGGCAACTATGGCTACACCTTC. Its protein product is CASSLDGNYGYTF.

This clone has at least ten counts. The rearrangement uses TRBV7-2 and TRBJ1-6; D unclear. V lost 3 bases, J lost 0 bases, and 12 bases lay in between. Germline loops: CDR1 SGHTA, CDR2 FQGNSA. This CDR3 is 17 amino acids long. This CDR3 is CASSFTRIGSYNSPLHF. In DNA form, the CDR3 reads TGTGCCAGCAGCTTTACAAGGATAGGCTCCTATAATTCACCCCTCCACTTT.

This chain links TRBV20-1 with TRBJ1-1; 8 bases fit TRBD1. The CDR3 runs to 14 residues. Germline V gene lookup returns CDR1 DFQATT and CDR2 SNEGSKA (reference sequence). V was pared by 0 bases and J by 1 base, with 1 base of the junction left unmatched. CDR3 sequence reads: CSARDGTGNTEAFF. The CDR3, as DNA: TGCAGTGCTAGAGATGGGACAGGGAACACTGAAGCTTTCTTT.

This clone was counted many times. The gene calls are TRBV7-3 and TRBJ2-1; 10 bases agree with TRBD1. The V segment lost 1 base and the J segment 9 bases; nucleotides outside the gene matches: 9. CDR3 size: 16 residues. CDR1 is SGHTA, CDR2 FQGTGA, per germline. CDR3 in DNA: TGTGCCAGCAGCTTAAAGACTACGGGACAGGGGATTGAGCAGTTCTTC. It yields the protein CASSLKTTGQGIEQFF.

CDR3 amino acids: CAWSRPPQSEAFF. The CDR3 DNA follows: TGTGCCTGGAGTCGTCCGCCACAGAGCGAAGCTTTCTTT. The chain couples TRBV30 to TRBJ1-1; D call uncertain. V was pared by 2 bases and J by 8 bases, with 15 bases between. This CDR3 contains 13 residues. The germline V gene encodes CDR1 GTSNPN and CDR2 SVGIG (reference sequence).